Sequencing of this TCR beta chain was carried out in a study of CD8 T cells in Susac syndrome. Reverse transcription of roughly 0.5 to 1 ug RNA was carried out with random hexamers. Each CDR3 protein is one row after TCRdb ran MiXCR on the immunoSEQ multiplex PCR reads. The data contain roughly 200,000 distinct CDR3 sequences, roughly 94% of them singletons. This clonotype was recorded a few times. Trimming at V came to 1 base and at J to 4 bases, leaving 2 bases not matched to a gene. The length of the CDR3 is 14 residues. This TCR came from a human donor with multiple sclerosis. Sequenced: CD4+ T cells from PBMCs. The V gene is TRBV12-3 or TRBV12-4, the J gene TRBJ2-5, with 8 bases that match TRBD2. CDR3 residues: CASSLGSGAETQYF. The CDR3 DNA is TGTGCCAGCAGTTTAGGTAGCGGGGCAGAGACCCAGTACTTC.